The 30 T cell receptor beta chains presented below share a single source sample, sequenced in a study of shared clonotypes between healthy human individuals. Repertoires were generated with immunoSEQ multiplex PCR, while TCRdb's copy carries only in-frame clones and drops some. The sample holds approximately 2,000,000 clones, under 95% seen once. Sequenced input: naive CD4+ T cells from PBMCs. Subset specified: CD45RA+ positively selected. The source of these receptors is a man aged 18 to 35 in good health. Some clones in this sample may be carry-over from other donors' samples.

To note about this clone: The same CDR3 also results from other DNA sequences found in this sample. This chain uses TRBV7-3 with TRBJ2-2; TRBD2 matches 13 bases. With 3 bases clipped from V and 5 bases from J, the junction kept 0 bases outside the gene matches. The CDR3 has 15 amino acids. The germline CDR1 and CDR2 sequences are SGHTA and FQGTGA. CDR3 nucleotide sequence: TGTGCCAGCAGCTTGGGACTAGCGGGGACCGGGGAGCTGTTTTTT. Its translation: CASSLGLAGTGELFF. Full variable domain (missing parts from reference TRBV7-3 and TRBJ2-2): GAGVSQTPSNKVTEKGKYVELRCDPISGHTALYWYRQSLGQGPEFLIYFQGTGAADDSGLPNDRFFAVRPEGSVSTLKIQRTERGDSAVYLCASSLGLAGTGELFFGEGSRLTVL.

V and J are TRBV15 and TRBJ1-2, with 8 positions matching TRBD1. V gave up 0 bases and J gave up 4 bases; unmatched junction bases: 4. This CDR3 comprises 15 residues. Looked up from germline, CDR1 is LNHNV and CDR2 is YYDKDF (reference sequence). The CDR3 reads CATSRDSDRVYGYTF. In nucleotides, the CDR3 is TGTGCCACCAGCAGAGACTCGGACAGGGTCTATGGCTACACCTTC.

The J gene is TRBJ2-1, the V gene TRBV4-1; D may be TRBD2 (6 bases). Germline lookup yields CDR1 MGHRA and CDR2 YSYEKL. Trimming removed 2 bases at V and 6 bases at J, with 11 bases between. This CDR3 is built from 14 residues. The CDR3 reads CASSQHGGFNEQFF. In DNA, the CDR3 is TGCGCCAGCAGCCAACATGGGGGGTTCAATGAGCAGTTCTTC.

V usage is TRBV28 and J usage is TRBJ1-5; D call uncertain. Germline V gene data show CDR1 as MDHEN and CDR2 as SYDVKM. The V end lost 6 bases, the J end lost 9 bases, and 9 bases lay between the germline ends. The CDR3 has 11 residues. CDR3 residues: CASSLSTPQHF. The CDR3 DNA follows: TGTGCCAGCAGCTTAAGCACGCCCCAGCATTTT.

This chain joins TRBV7-9 and TRBJ2-7; a possible D gene is TRBD1 (6 bases). The CDR3 loop spans 16 amino acids. V shed 5 bases and J shed 8 bases, with 25 bases lying between them. Germline values: CDR1 SEHNR, CDR2 FQNEAQ (reference sequence). In nucleotides, the CDR3 is TGTGCCAGCAGCCCCCCCACCTCGACAGGCTTCGGCAAGCAGTACTTC. Encoded protein: CASSPPTSTGFGKQYF. Supplemented by reference TRBV7-9 and TRBJ2-7, the full variable domain reads DTGVSQNPRHKITKRGQNVTFRCDPISEHNRLYWYRQTLGQGPEFLTYFQNEAQLEKSRLLSDRFSAERPKGSFSTLEIQRTEQGDSAMYLCASSPPTSTGFGKQYFGPGTRLTVT.

The chain combines TRBV9 with TRBJ2-7, with D unclear. CDR3 length equals 15 residues. Germline-derived CDR1 and CDR2 are SGDLS and YYNGEE. Trimming removed 0 bases at V and 2 bases at J, with 12 bases between. CDR3 DNA sequence: TGTGCCAGCAGCGTAGGCCCCGGTGGAGCCTACGAGCAGTACTTC. This codes for CASSVGPGGAYEQYF.

This chain connects TRBV11-2 to TRBJ1-2, with D unclear. Deletions cut 2 bases from V and 8 bases from J, with 12 bases between. The germline CDR1 and CDR2 sequences are SGHAT and FQNNGV. The CDR3 contains 13 residues. The CDR3 bases are TGTGCCAGCAGCTTAATGCCGGTTTCGGGCTACACCTTC. The encoded protein is CASSLMPVSGYTF.

The chain couples TRBV5-1 to TRBJ2-5; the match to TRBD2 covers 10 bases. Trimming removed 0 bases from V and 2 bases from J; junction bases left unmatched: 7. The CDR3 extends over 17 amino acids. The germline CDR1 and CDR2 sequences are SGHRS and YFSETQ. The DNA of the CDR3 is TGCGCCAGCAGCTTGGGGTCCACACTAGCGGGGCAAGAGACCCAGTACTTC. Residues: CASSLGSTLAGQETQYF.

V and J are TRBV2 and TRBJ2-3; 10 nucleotides match TRBD2. The CDR3 runs 14 residues. With V trimmed by 7 bases and J by 5 bases, 6 bases remained unmatched. In germline, CDR1 is SNHLY, CDR2 FYNNEI. The DNA of the CDR3 is TGTGCCAGCAATCCAGCGGGAGGGCAAGATACGCAGTATTTT. It specifies CASNPAGGQDTQYF.

Concerning this clone: Within the sample, other DNA sequences also encode this same CDR3. J is TRBJ2-1 and V is TRBV4-1; TRBD2 matches 7 bases. The CDR3 has 15 amino acids. The ends lost 3 bases at V and 0 bases at J; junction bases unmatched: 2. CDR1 and CDR2 (germline): MGHRA, YSYEKL. The CDR3 DNA is TGCGCCAGCAGCCAGGGCGGGAGCTCCTACAATGAGCAGTTCTTC. Translated, it gives CASSQGGSSYNEQFF.

The chain uses TRBV7-8 and TRBJ2-5; D uncertain. Trimming shortened V by 2 bases and J by 7 bases, and 11 bases separated the two germline ends. CDR3 length: 13 residues. The V gene's germline CDR1 is SGHVS and CDR2 FQNEAQ. Here the CDR3 DNA reads TGTGCCAGCAGCTTACAACCCCTGGGGACCCAGTACTTC. Encoded protein: CASSLQPLGTQYF.

The chain carries TRBV4-3 and TRBJ2-5; 9 bases match TRBD2. V shed 4 bases and J 5 bases; nucleotides not matched to a gene: 8. Germline V CDR1 and CDR2: LGHNA, YSLEER. The CDR3 is 15 amino acids. Here the CDR3 DNA reads TGCGCCAGCAGCCTAGGGGTGGCGGGAGGGGAGACCCAGTACTTC. It codes for CASSLGVAGGETQYF.

This chain joins TRBV7-9 and TRBJ1-5, with 8 bases fitting TRBD1. The CDR3 has 17 amino acids. After removal of 4 bases from V and 7 bases from J, the junction contained 15 bases not matched to a gene. The germline CDR1 and CDR2 sequences are SEHNR and FQNEAQ (reference sequence). CDR3 bases: TGTGCCAGCAGCTCGTCCGGGGGGGGACAGGTTGGGCAGCCCCAGCATTTT. Its protein product is CASSSSGGGQVGQPQHF.

This clone appeared a single time. The chain recombines TRBV5-1 with TRBJ2-1; 9 nucleotides line up with TRBD1. CDR1 is SGHRS and CDR2 is YFSETQ in the germline V gene. Unmatched junction bases numbered 4, after V lost 4 bases and J lost 5 bases. This CDR3 is 14 amino acids long. CDR3 sequence (DNA): TGCGCCAGCAGCCGCAGACAGGGGGACAATGAGCAGTTCTTC. Translating gives CASSRRQGDNEQFF.

This chain links TRBV28 with TRBJ2-1; D is possibly TRBD1 (6 bases). The CDR3 spans 12 residues. In germline, CDR1 is MDHEN, CDR2 SYDVKM. The V end was cut by 6 bases, the J end by 9 bases, with 12 bases between. CDR3 region: CASRTGNLEQFF. CDR3 nucleotide sequence: TGTGCCAGCAGAACAGGGAATCTTGAGCAGTTCTTC.

The chain combines TRBV7-9 with TRBJ1-1; D not certain. The CDR3 is 13 amino acids. The ends were cut back, 4 bases at V and 4 bases at J, with 10 bases in the middle. Per the germline V gene, CDR1 is SEHNR and CDR2 is FQNEAQ (reference sequence). The CDR3 region has the DNA TGTGCCAGCAGCTGGCCCGTTGCCACTGAAGCTTTCTTT. Translating gives CASSWPVATEAFF.

The V call is TRBV28, the J call TRBJ1-2, with D unresolved. The germline V gene encodes CDR1 MDHEN and CDR2 SYDVKM. The CDR3 is 13 amino acids. The ends were cut back, 4 bases at V and 3 bases at J, with 9 bases in the middle. The CDR3 spells CASSSRSYYGYTF. The DNA of the CDR3 is TGTGCCAGCAGTTCCAGATCCTACTATGGCTACACCTTC.

The rearrangement joins TRBV5-1 to TRBJ1-2, with D uncertain. CDR1 and CDR2 from the germline V gene are SGHRS and YFSETQ. The ends were cut back, 2 bases at V and 4 bases at J, with 12 bases in the middle. The CDR3 contains 14 residues. Written as DNA, the CDR3 is TGCGCCAGCAGCTTCGGCCCGGCCTCCTATGGCTACACCTTC. It translates to CASSFGPASYGYTF.

The chain combines TRBV7-3 with TRBJ2-3; TRBD1 aligns across 7 bases. Germline values: CDR1 SGHTA, CDR2 FQGTGA. Losses at the gene ends were 5 bases for V and 5 bases for J; bases not matched to a gene: 4. The CDR3 has 13 residues. This chain's CDR3 is CASSRDSLDTQYF. In DNA, the CDR3 is TGTGCCAGCAGCCGGGACAGCCTAGATACGCAGTATTTT.

The chain recombines TRBV6-1 with TRBJ2-7, with D possibly being TRBD1 or TRBD2 (5 bases each). Between the trimmed V and J ends, which lost 4 bases and 0 bases, there was a span of 10 bases. Germline V lookup: CDR1 MNHNS, CDR2 SASEGT. The CDR3 extends over 14 amino acids. The CDR3 nucleotides read TGTGCCAGCAGTGTGGGACCCCTCTCCTACGAGCAGTACTTC. Its translation is CASSVGPLSYEQYF.

The V and J genes are TRBV5-4 and TRBJ2-2; the D is unclear. From germline, CDR1 is SGHNT and CDR2 YYREEE (reference sequence). V lost 4 bases, J lost 1 base, and 17 bases lay in between. The CDR3 contains 17 residues. The CDR3 loop is CASSVSTGGGNTGELFF. The CDR3 nucleotides read TGTGCCAGCAGCGTATCGACGGGTGGTGGGAACACCGGGGAGCTGTTTTTT.

This clone was counted between two and nine times. The chain employs TRBV19 and TRBJ1-1; no clear D. CDR1 LNHDA and CDR2 SQIVND come from the germline V gene (reference sequence). The V end lost 1 base, the J end lost 0 bases, and 9 bases lay between the germline ends. The CDR3 sequence is 15 residues long. CDR3 region: CASSIVNGLNTEAFF. The CDR3 DNA is TGTGCCAGTAGTATAGTAAACGGGCTGAACACTGAAGCTTTCTTT.

This clone has just one count. The V gene is TRBV29-1, the J gene TRBJ2-3; 8 bases align to TRBD2. This CDR3 is built from 15 residues. CDR1 and CDR2 from the germline V gene are SQVTM and ANQGSEA. V shed 5 bases and J 0 bases; nucleotides not matched to a gene: 7. The CDR3 loop is CSVRSRGGSTDTQYF. The CDR3 DNA reads TGCAGCGTTCGCTCTCGGGGGGGTAGCACAGATACGCAGTATTTT.

The rearrangement uses TRBV5-1 and TRBJ2-5, with 7 positions matching TRBD2. The CDR3 is made up of 18 amino acids. Losses at the gene ends were 0 bases for V and 5 bases for J; bases not matched to a gene: 16. Germline CDR1 reads SGHRS; CDR2 reads YFSETQ. Here the CDR3 DNA reads TGCGCCAGCAGCTTGGTCGAGACTAGCTCCTCCCCGGGGGAGACCCAGTACTTC. As protein: CASSLVETSSSPGETQYF.

In this sample, this clone turned up once. V usage is TRBV5-1 and J usage is TRBJ2-5; 11 bases line up with TRBD2. The germline gives CDR1 SGHRS, CDR2 YFSETQ. V dropped 4 bases and J dropped 2; count of bases not matched to a gene: 4. This CDR3 contains 15 residues. The CDR3 region has the DNA TGCGCCAGCAGCGGTAGCGGGAGGGATCAAGAGACCCAGTACTTC. Residues: CASSGSGRDQETQYF.

The chain is built from TRBV30 and TRBJ2-1; maybe TRBD1 (6 bases). The CDR3 consists of 14 residues. Per the germline V gene, CDR1 is GTSNPN and CDR2 is SVGIG (reference sequence). V was shortened by 0 bases and J by 7 bases, with 13 bases between the two germline ends. The DNA for the CDR3 is TGTGCCTGGAGTGTTGCGAACAGGGTGAATGAGCAGTTCTTC. Translated: CAWSVANRVNEQFF.

V and J are TRBV5-1 and TRBJ2-4; D is perhaps TRBD2 (6 bases). This CDR3 has 15 amino acids. CDR1 and CDR2 (germline): SGHRS, YFSETQ. V was clipped by 4 bases and J by 0 bases, with 11 bases between them. CDR3 loop: CASSTAGLAKNIQYF. In DNA, the CDR3 is TGCGCCAGCAGCACAGCGGGTCTAGCCAAAAACATTCAGTACTTC.

This chain joins TRBV7-9 and TRBJ1-2; D remains ambiguous. The V gene's germline CDR1 is SEHNR and CDR2 FQNEAQ (reference sequence). Trimming took 1 base from V and 1 from J, leaving 7 bases between them. CDR3 length: 14 amino acids. CDR3 nucleotide sequence: TGTGCCAGCAGCTTAGGCAGGATTAACTATGGCTACACCTTC. Translation: CASSLGRINYGYTF.

This chain joins TRBV5-4 and TRBJ1-2; tentatively, D is TRBD1 (6 bases). Trimming left V 4 bases short and J 5 bases short, with 15 bases between. Germline lookup yields CDR1 SGHNT and CDR2 YYREEE (reference sequence). The CDR3 has 14 amino acids. In nucleotides, the CDR3 is TGTGCCAGCAGCCCGGAAGGGACATCTTATGGCTACACCTTC. Its translation is CASSPEGTSYGYTF.

About this clone: The sample contains more than one DNA sequence encoding this CDR3. This chain links TRBV11-2 with TRBJ1-1; D is undetermined. The germline gives CDR1 SGHAT, CDR2 FQNNGV. The V end was cut by 1 base, the J end by 0 bases, with 3 bases between. This CDR3 is built from 13 residues. DNA for the CDR3: TGTGCCAGCAGCTTAGGATTGAACACTGAAGCTTTCTTT. Translation gives CASSLGLNTEAFF. The entire variable domain, with the rest obtained from reference TRBV11-2 and TRBJ1-1, is as follows: EAGVAQSPRYKIIEKRQSVAFWCNPISGHATLYWYQQILGQGPKLLIQFQNNGVVDDSQLPKDRFSAERLKGVDSTLKIQPAKLEDSAVYLCASSLGLNTEAFFGQGTRLTVV.